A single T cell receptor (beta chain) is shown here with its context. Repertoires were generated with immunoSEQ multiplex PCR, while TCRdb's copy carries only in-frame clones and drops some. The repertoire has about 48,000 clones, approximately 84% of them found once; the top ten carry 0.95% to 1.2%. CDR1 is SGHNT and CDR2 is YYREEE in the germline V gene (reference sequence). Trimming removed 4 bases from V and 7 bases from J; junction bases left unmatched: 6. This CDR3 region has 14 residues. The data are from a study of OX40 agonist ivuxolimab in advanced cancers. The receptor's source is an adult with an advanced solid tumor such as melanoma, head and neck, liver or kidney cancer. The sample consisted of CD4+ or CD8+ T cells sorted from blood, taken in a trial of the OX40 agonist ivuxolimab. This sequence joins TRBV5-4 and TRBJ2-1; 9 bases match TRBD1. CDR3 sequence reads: CASSVTGGINEQFF. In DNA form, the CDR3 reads TGTGCCAGCAGCGTAACAGGGGGCATAAATGAGCAGTTCTTC.